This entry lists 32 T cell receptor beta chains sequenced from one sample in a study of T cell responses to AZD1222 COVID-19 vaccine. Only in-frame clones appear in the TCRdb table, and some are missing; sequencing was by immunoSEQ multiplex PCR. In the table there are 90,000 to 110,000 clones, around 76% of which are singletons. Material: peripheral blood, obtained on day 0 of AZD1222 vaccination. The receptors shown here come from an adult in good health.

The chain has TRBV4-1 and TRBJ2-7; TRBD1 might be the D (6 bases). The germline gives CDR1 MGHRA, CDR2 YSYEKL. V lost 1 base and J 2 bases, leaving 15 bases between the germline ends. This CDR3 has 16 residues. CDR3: CASSQGSDRITYEQYF. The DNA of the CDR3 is TGCGCCAGCAGCCAAGGTAGTGACAGGATCACCTACGAGCAGTACTTC.

The CDR3 sequence: CASSLRGVRYNEQFF. The CDR3 coding sequence is TGTGCCAGCAGTTTAAGAGGGGTGAGATACAATGAGCAGTTCTTC. V is TRBV27 and J is TRBJ2-1; D tentatively reads TRBD1 or TRBD2 (5 bases each). Looked up from germline, CDR1 is MNHEY and CDR2 is SMNVEV (reference sequence). The CDR3 is 15 residues long. Deletions cut 2 bases from V and 4 bases from J, with 12 bases between.

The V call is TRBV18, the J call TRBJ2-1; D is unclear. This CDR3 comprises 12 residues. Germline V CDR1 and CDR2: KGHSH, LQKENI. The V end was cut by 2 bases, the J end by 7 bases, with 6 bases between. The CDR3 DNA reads TGTGCCAGCTCACCAGGTCGGAATGAGCAGTTCTTC. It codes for CASSPGRNEQFF.

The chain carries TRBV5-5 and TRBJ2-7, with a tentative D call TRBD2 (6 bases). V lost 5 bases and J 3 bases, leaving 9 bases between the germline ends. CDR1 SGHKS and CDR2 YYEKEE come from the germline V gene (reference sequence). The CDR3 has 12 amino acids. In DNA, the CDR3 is TGTGCCAGCAGTCAGGACTACTACGAGCAGTACTTC. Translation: CASSQDYYEQYF.

The CDR3 sequence: CASSQDGDRGNTIYF. As DNA, the CDR3 is TGTGCCAGCAGCCAAGATGGCGACAGGGGGAACACCATATATTTT. This chain connects TRBV4-2 to TRBJ1-3, with TRBD1 matching over 9 bases. CDR1 is LGHNA and CDR2 is YNFKEQ in the germline V gene. This CDR3 is built from 15 residues. With 0 bases clipped from V and 7 bases from J, the junction kept 4 bases outside the gene matches.

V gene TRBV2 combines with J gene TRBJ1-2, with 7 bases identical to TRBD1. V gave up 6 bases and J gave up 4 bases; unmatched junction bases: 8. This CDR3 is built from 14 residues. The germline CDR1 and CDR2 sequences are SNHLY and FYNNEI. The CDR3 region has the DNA TGTGCCAGCAGGGGAAGACAGGGAGGCTATGGCTACACCTTC. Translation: CASRGRQGGYGYTF.

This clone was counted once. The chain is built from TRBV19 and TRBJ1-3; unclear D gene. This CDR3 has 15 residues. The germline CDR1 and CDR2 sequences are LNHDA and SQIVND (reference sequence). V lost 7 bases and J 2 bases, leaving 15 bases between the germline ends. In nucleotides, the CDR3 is TGTGCCAGTACCTGGGGTACGATTGCTGGAAACACCATATATTTT. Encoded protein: CASTWGTIAGNTIYF.

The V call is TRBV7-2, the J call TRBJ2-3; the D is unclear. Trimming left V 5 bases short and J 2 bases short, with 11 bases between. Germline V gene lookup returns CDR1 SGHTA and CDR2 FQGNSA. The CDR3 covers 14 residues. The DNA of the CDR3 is TGTGCCAGCAGCCCCAGTGTGATCACAGATACGCAGTATTTT. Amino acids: CASSPSVITDTQYF.

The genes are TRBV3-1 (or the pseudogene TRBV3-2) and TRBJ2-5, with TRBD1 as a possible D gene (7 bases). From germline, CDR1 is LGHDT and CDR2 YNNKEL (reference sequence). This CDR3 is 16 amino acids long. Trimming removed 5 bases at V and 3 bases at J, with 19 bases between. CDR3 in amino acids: CASSSLGGGTEETQYF. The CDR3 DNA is TGTGCCAGCAGCTCCTTGGGGGGCGGGACAGAAGAGACCCAGTACTTC.

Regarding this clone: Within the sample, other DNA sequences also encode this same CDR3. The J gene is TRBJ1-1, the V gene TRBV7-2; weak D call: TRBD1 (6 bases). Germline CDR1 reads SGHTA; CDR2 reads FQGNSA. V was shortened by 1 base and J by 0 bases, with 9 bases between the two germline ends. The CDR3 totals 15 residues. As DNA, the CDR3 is TGTGCCAGCAGCTTAGGAGGGGGGTTGAACACTGAAGCTTTCTTT. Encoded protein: CASSLGGGLNTEAFF. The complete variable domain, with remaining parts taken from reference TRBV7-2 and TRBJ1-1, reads GAGVSQSPSNKVTEKGKDVELRCDPISGHTALYWYRQSLGQGLEFLIYFQGNSAPDKSGLPSDRFSAERTGGSVSTLTIQRTQQEDSAVYLCASSLGGGLNTEAFFGQGTRLTVV.

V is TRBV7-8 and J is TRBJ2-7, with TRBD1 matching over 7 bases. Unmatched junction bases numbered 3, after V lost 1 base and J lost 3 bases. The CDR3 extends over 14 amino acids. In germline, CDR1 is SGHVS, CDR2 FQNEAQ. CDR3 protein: CASSLGGQNYEQYF. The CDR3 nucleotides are TGTGCCAGCAGCTTAGGGGGACAGAACTACGAGCAGTACTTC. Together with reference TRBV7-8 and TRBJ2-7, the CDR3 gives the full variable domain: GAGVSQSPRYKVAKRGQDVALRCDPISGHVSLFWYQQALGQGPEFLTYFQNEAQLDKSGLPSDRFFAERPEGSVSTLKIQRTQQEDSAVYLCASSLGGQNYEQYFGPGTRLTVT.

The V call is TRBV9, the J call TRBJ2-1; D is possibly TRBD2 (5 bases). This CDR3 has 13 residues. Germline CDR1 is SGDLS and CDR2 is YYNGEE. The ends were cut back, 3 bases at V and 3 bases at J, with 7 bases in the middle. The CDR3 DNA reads TGTGCCAGCAGCGGAACTAGCTACAATGAGCAGTTCTTC. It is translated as CASSGTSYNEQFF.

In DNA form, the CDR3 reads TGTGCCAGCAGTAGTATAGGATGGGGAAACACCATATATTTT. This translates into CASSSIGWGNTIYF. V usage is TRBV7-9 and J usage is TRBJ1-3; D gene uncertain. The length of the CDR3 is 14 residues. Germline lookup yields CDR1 SEHNR and CDR2 FQNEAQ (reference sequence). V was shortened by 6 bases and J by 4 bases, with 13 bases between the two germline ends.

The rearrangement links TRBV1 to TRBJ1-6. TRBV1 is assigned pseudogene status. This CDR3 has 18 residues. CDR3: CTSSQDRRQSSYNSPLHF. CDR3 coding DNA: TGCACCAGCAGCCAAGACCGGAGACAAAGCTCCTATAATTCACCCCTCCACTTT.

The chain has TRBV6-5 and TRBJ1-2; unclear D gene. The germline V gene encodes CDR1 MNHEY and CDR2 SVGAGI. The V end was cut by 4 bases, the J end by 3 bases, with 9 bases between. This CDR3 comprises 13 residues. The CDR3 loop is CASSSYAYYGYTF. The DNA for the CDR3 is TGTGCCAGCAGTTCCTATGCGTACTATGGCTACACCTTC.

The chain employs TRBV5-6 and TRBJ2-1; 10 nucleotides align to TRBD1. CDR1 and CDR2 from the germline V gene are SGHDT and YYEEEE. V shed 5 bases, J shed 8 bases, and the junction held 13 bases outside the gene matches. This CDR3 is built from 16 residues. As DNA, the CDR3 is TGTGCCAGCAGTTTACCGGGACAGGGGTTTGGCGATGAGCAGTTCTTC. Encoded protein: CASSLPGQGFGDEQFF.

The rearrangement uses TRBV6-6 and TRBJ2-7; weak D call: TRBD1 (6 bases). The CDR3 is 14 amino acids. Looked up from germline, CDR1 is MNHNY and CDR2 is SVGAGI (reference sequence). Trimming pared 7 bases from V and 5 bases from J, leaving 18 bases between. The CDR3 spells CASTETTGNHEQYF. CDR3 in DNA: TGTGCCAGCACCGAGACAACAGGGAACCACGAGCAGTACTTC.

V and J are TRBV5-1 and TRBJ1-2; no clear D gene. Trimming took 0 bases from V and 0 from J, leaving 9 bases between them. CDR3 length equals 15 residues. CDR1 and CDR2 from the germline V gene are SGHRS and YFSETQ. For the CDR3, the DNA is TGCGCCAGCAGCTTGGCACCCATGGCTAACTATGGCTACACCTTC. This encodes CASSLAPMANYGYTF.

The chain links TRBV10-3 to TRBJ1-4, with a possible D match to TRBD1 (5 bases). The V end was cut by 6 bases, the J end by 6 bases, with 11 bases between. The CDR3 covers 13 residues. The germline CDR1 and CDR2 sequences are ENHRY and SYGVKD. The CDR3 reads CAIRSGADEKLFF. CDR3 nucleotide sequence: TGTGCCATCAGGAGTGGGGCGGATGAAAAACTGTTTTTT.

Here the CDR3 reads CASSSGQEISYEQYF. In nucleotides, the CDR3 is TGCGCCAGCTCAAGCGGTCAGGAGATCTCCTACGAGCAGTACTTC. The V and J genes are TRBV5-1 and TRBJ2-7; a weak D match, TRBD2 (5 bases). CDR1 is SGHRS and CDR2 is YFSETQ in the germline V gene. V lost 7 bases, J lost 0 bases, and 17 bases lay in between. CDR3 length: 15 residues.

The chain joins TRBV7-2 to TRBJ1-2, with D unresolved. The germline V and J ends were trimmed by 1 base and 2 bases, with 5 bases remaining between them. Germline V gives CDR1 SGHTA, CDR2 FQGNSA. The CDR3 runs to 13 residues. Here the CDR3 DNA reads TGTGCCAGCAGCTTAGGCCTGAACTATGGCTACACCTTC. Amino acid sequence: CASSLGLNYGYTF.

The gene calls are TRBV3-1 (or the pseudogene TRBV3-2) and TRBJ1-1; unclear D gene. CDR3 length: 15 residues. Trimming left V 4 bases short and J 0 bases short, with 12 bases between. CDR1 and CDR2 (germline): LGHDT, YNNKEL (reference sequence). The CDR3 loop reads CASSPAFTVNTEAFF. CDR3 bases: TGTGCCAGCAGCCCCGCTTTTACGGTGAACACTGAAGCTTTCTTT.

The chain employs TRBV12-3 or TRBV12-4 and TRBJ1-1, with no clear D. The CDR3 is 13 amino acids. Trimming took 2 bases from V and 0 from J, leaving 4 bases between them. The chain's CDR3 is CASSLLVNTEAFF. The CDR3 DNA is TGTGCCAGCAGTTTACTGGTGAACACTGAAGCTTTCTTT.

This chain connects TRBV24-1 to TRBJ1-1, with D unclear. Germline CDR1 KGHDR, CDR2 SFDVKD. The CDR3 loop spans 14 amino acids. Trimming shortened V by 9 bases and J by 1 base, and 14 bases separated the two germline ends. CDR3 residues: CATSRRVTNTEAFF. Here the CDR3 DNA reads TGTGCCACCTCCCGGAGGGTTACGAACACTGAAGCTTTCTTT.

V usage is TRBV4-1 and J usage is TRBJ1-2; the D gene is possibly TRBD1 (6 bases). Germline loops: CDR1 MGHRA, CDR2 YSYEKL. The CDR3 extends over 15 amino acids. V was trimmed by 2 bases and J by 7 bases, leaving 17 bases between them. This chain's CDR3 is CASSQLVGQRTGYTF. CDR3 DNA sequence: TGCGCCAGCAGCCAACTTGTCGGACAGCGTACTGGCTACACCTTC.

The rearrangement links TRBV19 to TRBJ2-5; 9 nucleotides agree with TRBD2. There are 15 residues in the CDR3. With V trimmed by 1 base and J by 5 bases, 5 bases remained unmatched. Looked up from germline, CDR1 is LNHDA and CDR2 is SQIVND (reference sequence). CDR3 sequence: CASSIAAGGLETQYF. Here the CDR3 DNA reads TGTGCCAGTAGTATAGCCGCGGGAGGGTTGGAGACCCAGTACTTC.

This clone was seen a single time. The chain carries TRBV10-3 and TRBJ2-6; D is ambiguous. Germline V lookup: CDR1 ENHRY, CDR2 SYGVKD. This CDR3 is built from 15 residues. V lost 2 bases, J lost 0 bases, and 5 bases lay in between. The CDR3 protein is CAISEQYSGANVLTF. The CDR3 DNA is TGTGCCATCAGTGAGCAATACTCTGGGGCCAACGTCCTGACTTTC.

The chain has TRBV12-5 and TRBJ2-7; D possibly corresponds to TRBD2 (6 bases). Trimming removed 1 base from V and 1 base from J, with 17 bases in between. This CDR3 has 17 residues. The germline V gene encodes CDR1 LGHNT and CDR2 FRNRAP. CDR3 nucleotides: TGTGCTAGTGGTTTGGCCCCGGGGGTGACAACTTCCTACGAGCAGTACTTC. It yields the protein CASGLAPGVTTSYEQYF.

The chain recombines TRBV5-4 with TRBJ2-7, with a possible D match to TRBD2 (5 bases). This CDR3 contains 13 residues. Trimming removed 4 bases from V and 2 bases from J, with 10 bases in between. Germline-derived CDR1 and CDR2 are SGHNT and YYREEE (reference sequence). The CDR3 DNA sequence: TGTGCCAGCAGCAACCGGGAAGCCTACGAGCAGTACTTC. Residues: CASSNREAYEQYF.

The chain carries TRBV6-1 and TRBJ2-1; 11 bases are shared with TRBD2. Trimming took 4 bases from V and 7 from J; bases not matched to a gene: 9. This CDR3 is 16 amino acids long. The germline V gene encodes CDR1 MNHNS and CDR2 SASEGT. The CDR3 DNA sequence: TGTGCCAGCAGTGCAGGGTTAGCGGGGGGGCAGAATGAGCAGTTCTTC. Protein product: CASSAGLAGGQNEQFF.

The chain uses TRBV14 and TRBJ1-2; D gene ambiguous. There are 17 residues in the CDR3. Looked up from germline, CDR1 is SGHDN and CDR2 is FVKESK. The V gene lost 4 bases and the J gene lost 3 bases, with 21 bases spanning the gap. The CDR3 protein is CASSPGPRGLRHYGYTF. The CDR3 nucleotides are TGTGCCAGCAGCCCCGGACCTCGCGGACTGAGACACTATGGCTACACCTTC.

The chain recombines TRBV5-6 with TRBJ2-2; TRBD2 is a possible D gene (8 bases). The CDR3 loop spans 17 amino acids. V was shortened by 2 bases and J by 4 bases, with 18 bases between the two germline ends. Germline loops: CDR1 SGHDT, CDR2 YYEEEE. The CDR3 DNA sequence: TGTGCCAGCAGCTTCGACAGGGTAGCGGGGTCCACCGGGGAGCTGTTTTTT. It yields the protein CASSFDRVAGSTGELFF. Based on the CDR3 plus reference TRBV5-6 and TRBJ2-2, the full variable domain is DAGVTQSPTHLIKTRGQQVTLRCSPKSGHDTVSWYQQALGQGPQFIFQYYEEEERQRGNFPDRFSGHQFPNYSSELNVNALLLGDSALYLCASSFDRVAGSTGELFFGEGSRLTVL.